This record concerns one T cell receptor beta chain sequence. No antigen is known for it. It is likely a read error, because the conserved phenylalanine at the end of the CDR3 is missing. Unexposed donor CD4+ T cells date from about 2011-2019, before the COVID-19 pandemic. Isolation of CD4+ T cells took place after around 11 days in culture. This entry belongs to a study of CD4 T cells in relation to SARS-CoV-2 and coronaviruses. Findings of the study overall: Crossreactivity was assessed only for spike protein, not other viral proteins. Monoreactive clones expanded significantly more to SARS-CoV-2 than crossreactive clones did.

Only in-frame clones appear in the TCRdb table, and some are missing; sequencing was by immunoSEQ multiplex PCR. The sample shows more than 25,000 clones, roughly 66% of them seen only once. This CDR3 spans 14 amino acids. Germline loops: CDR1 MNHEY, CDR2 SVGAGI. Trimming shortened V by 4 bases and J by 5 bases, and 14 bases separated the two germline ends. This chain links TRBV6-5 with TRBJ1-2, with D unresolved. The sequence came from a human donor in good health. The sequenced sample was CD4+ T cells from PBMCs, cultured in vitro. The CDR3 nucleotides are TGTGCCAGCAGTTCCCCCGGCGATCGTTATGGCTACACCTTA. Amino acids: CASSSPGDRYGYTL.